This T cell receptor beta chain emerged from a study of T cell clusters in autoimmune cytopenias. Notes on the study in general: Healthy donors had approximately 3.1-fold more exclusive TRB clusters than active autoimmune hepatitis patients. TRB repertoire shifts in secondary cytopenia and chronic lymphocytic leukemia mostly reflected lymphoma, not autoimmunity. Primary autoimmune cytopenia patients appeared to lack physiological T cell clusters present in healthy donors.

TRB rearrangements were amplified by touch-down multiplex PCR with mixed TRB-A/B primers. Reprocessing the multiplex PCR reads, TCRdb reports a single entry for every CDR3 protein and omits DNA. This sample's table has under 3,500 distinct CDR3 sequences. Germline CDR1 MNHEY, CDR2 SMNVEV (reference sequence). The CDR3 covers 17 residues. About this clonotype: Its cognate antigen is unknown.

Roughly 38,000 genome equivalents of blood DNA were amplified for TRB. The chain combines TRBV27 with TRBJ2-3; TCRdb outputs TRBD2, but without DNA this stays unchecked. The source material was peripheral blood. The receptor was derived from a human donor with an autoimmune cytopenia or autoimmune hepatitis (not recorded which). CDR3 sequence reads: CASSSTQFIAGEDTQYF.